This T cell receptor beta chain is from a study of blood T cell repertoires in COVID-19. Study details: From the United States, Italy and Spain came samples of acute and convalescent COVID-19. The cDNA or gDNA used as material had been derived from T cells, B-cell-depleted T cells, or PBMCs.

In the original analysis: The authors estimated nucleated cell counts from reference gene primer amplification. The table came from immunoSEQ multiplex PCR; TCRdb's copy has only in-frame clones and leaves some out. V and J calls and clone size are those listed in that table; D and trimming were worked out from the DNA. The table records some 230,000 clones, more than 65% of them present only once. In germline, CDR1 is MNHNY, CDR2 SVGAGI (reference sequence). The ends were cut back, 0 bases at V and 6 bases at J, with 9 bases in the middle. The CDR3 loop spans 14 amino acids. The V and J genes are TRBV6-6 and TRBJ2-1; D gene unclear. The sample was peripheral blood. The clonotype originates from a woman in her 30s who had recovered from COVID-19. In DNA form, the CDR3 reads TGTGCCAGCAGTTACTCGACAATGGGCAATGAGCAGTTCTTC. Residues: CASSYSTMGNEQFF.